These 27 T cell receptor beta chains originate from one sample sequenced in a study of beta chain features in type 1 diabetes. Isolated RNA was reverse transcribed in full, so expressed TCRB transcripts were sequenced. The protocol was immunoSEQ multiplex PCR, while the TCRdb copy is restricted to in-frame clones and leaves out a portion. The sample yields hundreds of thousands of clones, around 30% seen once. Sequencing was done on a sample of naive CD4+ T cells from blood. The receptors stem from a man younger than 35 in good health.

The CDR3 bases are TGCGCCAGCAGCAGGAATGTGGGAGGGCCCCCAGATACGCAGTATTTT. It translates to CASSRNVGGPPDTQYF. V and J are TRBV5-1 and TRBJ2-3, with 7 bases matching TRBD2. Per the germline V gene, CDR1 is SGHRS and CDR2 is YFSETQ. CDR3 length equals 16 residues. The ends lost 4 bases at V and 4 bases at J; junction bases unmatched: 12.

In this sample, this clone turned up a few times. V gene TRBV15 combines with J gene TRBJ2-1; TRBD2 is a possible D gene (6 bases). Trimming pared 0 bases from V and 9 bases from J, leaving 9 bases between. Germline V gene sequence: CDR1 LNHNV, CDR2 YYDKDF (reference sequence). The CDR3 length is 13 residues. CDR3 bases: TGTGCCACCAGCAGAGATACGGGAGCTGAGCAGTTCTTC. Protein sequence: CATSRDTGAEQFF.

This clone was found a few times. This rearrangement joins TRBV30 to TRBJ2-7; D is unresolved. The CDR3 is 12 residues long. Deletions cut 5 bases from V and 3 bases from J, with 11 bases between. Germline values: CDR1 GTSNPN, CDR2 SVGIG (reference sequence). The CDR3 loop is CAWAPTDYEQYF. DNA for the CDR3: TGTGCCTGGGCCCCCACAGACTACGAGCAGTACTTC.

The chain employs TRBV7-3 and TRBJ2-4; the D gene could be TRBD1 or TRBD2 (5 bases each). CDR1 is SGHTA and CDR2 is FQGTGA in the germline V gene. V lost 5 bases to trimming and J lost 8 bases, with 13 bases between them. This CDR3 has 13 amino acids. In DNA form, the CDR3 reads TGTGCCAGCAGCCAAGGGCAGGGAGACATTCAGTACTTC. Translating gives CASSQGQGDIQYF.

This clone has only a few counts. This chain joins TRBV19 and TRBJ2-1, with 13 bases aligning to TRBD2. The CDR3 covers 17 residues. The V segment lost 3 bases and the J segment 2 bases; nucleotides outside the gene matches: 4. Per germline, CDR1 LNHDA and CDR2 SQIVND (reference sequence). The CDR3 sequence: CASSIGGTSGTYNEQFF. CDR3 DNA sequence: TGTGCCAGTAGTATCGGCGGGACTAGCGGGACCTACAATGAGCAGTTCTTC.

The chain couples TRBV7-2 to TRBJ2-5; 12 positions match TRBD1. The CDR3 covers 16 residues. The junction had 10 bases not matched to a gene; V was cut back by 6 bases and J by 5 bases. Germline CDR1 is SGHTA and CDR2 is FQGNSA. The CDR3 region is CASRDPGQGAGETQYF. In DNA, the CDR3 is TGTGCCAGCAGGGATCCGGGACAGGGGGCGGGCGAGACCCAGTACTTC. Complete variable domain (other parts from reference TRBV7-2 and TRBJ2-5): GAGVSQSPSNKVTEKGKDVELRCDPISGHTALYWYRQSLGQGLEFLIYFQGNSAPDKSGLPSDRFSAERTGGSVSTLTIQRTQQEDSAVYLCASRDPGQGAGETQYFGPGTRLLVL.

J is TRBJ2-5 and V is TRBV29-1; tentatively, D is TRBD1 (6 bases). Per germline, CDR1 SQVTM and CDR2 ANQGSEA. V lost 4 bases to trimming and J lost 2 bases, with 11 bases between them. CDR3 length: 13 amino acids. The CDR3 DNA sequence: TGCAGCGTTGTCCGGGACATACAAGAGACCCAGTACTTC. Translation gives CSVVRDIQETQYF.

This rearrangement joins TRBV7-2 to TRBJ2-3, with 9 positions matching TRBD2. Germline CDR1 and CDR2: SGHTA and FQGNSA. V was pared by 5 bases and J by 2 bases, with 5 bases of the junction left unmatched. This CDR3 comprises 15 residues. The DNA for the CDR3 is TGTGCCAGCAGCCCCGCTAGCGGGATCACAGATACGCAGTATTTT. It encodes CASSPASGITDTQYF.

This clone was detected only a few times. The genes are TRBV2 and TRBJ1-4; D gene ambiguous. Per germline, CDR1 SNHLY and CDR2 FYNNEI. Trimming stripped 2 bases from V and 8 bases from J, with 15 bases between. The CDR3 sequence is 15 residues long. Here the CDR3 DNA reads TGTGCCAGCAGTGAAAATGTCCCACTGGTGGAAAAACTGTTTTTT. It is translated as CASSENVPLVEKLFF.

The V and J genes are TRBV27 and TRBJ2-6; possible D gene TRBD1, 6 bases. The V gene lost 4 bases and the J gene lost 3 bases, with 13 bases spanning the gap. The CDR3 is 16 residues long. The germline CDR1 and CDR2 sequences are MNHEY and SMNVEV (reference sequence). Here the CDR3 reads CASSSPQGSGANVLTF. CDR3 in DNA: TGTGCCAGCAGTTCTCCTCAGGGGAGTGGGGCCAACGTCCTGACTTTC.

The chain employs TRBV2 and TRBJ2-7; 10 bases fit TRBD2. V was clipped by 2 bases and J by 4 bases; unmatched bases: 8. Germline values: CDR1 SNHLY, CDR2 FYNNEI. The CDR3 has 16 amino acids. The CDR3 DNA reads TGTGCCAGCAGTGAATCCCTAGCGGGAGTGGGATACGAGCAGTACTTC. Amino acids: CASSESLAGVGYEQYF.

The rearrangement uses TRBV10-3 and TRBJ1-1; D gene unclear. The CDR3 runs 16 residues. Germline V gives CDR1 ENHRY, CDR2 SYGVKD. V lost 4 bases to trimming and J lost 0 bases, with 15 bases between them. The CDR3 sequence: CAISARQVPMNTEAFF. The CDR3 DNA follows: TGTGCCATCAGTGCTCGCCAGGTTCCCATGAACACTGAAGCTTTCTTT.

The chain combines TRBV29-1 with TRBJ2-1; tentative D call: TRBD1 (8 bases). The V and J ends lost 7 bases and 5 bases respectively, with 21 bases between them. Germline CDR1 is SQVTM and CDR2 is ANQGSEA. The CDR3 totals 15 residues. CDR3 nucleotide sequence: TGCAGCGGATATCGGACAGGGAGGGTGAACAATGAGCAGTTCTTC. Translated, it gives CSGYRTGRVNNEQFF.

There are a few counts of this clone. The CDR3 loop is CASSLVSADYNEQFF. In DNA, the CDR3 is TGTGCCAGCAGCTTAGTTAGCGCCGACTACAATGAGCAGTTCTTC. The J gene is TRBJ2-1, the V gene TRBV11-1, with D perhaps TRBD2 (5 bases). CDR3 size: 15 residues. Trimming removed 1 base from V and 3 bases from J, with 10 bases in between. Per the germline V gene, CDR1 is SGHAT and CDR2 is FQDESV (reference sequence).

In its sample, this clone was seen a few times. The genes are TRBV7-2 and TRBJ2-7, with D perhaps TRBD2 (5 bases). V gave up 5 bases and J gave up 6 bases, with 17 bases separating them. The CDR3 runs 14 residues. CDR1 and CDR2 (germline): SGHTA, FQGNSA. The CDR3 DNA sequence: TGTGCCAGCAGCGAATGGGTTCTAGCAGTCGAGCAGTACTTC. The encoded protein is CASSEWVLAVEQYF.

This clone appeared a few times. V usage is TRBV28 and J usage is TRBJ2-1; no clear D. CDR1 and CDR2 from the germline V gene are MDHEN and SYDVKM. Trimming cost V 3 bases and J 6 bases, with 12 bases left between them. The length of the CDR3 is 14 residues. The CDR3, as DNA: TGTGCCAGCAGTTTCACCGAACAGCCCAATGAGCAGTTCTTC. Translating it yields CASSFTEQPNEQFF. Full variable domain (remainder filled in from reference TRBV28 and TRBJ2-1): DVKVTQSSRYLVKRTGEKVFLECVQDMDHENMFWYRQDPGLGLRLIYFSYDVKMKEKGDIPEGYSVSREKKERFSLILESASTNQTSMYLCASSFTEQPNEQFFGPGTRLTVL.

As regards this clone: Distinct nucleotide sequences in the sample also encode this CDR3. CDR3 amino acids: CSVDRGQETQYF. CDR3 nucleotides: TGCAGCGTTGACAGGGGCCAAGAGACCCAGTACTTC. This chain connects TRBV29-1 to TRBJ2-5; tentative D call: TRBD1 (6 bases). This CDR3 is built from 12 residues. Germline CDR1 and CDR2: SQVTM and ANQGSEA. V lost 3 bases and J 1 base, leaving 6 bases between the germline ends.

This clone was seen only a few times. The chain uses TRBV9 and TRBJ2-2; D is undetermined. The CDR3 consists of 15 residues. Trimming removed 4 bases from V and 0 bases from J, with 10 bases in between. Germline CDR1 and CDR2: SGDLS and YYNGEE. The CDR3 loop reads CASSRWTANTGELFF. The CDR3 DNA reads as TGTGCCAGCAGCAGATGGACGGCGAACACCGGGGAGCTGTTTTTT.

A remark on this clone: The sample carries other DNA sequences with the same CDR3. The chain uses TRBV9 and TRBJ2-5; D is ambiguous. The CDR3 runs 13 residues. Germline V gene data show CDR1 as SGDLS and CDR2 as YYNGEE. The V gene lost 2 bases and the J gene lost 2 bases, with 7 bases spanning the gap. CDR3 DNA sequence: TGTGCCAGCAGCGTTGGGCAGCAAGAGACCCAGTACTTC. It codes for CASSVGQQETQYF.

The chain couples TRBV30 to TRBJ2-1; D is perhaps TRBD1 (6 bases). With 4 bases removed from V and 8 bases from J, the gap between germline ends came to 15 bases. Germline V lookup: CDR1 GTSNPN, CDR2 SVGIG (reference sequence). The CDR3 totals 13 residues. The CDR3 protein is CAWNIQGTDEQFF. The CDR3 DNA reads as TGTGCCTGGAATATCCAGGGGACCGATGAGCAGTTCTTC. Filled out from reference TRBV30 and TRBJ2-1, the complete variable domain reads SQTIHQWPATLVQPVGSPLSLECTVEGTSNPNLYWYRQAAGRGLQLLFYSVGIGQISSEVPQNLSASRPQDRQFILSSKKLLLSDSGFYLCAWNIQGTDEQFFGPGTRLTVL.

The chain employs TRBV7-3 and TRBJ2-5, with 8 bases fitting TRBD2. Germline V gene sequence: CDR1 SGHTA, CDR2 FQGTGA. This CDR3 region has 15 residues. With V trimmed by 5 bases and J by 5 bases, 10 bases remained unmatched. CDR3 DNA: TGTGCCAGCAGCCCTGCGGGAGGAGGTCCGGAGACCCAGTACTTC. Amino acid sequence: CASSPAGGGPETQYF.

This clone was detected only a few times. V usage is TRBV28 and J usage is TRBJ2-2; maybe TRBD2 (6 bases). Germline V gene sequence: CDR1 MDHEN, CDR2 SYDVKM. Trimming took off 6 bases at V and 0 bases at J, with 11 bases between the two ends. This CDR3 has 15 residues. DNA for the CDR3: TGTGCCAGCAGGATTAGCGGACCGAACACCGGGGAGCTGTTTTTT. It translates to CASRISGPNTGELFF.

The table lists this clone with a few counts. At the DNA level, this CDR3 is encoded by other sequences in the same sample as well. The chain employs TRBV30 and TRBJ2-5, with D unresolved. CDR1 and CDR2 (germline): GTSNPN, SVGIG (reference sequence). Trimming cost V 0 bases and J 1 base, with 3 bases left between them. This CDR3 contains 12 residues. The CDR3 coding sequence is TGTGCCTGGAGTGTACCCCAAGAGACCCAGTACTTC. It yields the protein CAWSVPQETQYF. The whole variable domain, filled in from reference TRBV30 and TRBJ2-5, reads SQTIHQWPATLVQPVGSPLSLECTVEGTSNPNLYWYRQAAGRGLQLLFYSVGIGQISSEVPQNLSASRPQDRQFILSSKKLLLSDSGFYLCAWSVPQETQYFGPGTRLLVL.

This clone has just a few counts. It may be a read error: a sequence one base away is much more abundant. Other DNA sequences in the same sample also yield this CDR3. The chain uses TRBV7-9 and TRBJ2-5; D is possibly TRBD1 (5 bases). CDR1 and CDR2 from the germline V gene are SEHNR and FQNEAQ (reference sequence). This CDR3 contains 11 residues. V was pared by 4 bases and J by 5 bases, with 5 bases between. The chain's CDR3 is CASSSGETQYF. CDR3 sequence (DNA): TGTGCCAGCAGCTCAGGGGAGACCCAGTACTTC. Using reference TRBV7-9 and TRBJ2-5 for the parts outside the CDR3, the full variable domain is DTGVSQNPRHKITKRGQNVTFRCDPISEHNRLYWYRQTLGQGPEFLTYFQNEAQLEKSRLLSDRFSAERPKGSFSTLEIQRTEQGDSAMYLCASSSGETQYFGPGTRLLVL.

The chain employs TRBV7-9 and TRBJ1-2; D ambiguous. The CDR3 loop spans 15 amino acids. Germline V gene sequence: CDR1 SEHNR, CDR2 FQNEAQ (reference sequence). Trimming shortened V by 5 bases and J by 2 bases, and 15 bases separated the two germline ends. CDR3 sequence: CASSMPAYRNYGYTF. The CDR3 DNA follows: TGTGCCAGCAGCATGCCGGCATATCGAAACTATGGCTACACCTTC.

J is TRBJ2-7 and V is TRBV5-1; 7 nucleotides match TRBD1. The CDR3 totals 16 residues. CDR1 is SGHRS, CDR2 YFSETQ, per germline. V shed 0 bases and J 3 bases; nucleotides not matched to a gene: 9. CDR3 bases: TGCGCCAGCAGCTTGGGTACCGGGACAGACCTCTACGAGCAGTACTTC. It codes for CASSLGTGTDLYEQYF.

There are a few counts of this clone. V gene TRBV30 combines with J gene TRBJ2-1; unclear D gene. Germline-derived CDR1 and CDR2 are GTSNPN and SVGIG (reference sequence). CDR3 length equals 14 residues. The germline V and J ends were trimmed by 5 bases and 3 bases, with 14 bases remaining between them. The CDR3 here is CAWSSLIGYNEQFF. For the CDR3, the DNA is TGTGCCTGGTCCTCTCTCATAGGCTACAATGAGCAGTTCTTC.